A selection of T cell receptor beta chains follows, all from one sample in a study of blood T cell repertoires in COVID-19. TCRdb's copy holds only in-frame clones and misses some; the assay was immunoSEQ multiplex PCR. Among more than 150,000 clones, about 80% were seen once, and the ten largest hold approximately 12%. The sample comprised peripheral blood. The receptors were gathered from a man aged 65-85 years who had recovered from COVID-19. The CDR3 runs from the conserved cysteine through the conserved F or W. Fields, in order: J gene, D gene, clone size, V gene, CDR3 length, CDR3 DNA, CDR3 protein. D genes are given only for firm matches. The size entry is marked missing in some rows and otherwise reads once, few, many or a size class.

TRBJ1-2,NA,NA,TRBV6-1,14,TGTGCCAGCAGTGACCGGGAGACGGACTATGGCTACACCTTC,CASSDRETDYGYTF
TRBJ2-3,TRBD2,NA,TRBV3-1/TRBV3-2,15,TGTGCCAGCAGCCCCGGGACTAGTATTTCTAATACGCAGTATTTT,CASSPGTSISNTQYF
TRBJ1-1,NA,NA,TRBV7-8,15,TGTGCCAGCAGCCCCCCCACCGCGGGAAACACTGAAGCTTTCTTT,CASSPPTAGNTEAFF
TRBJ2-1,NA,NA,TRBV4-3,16,TGCGCCAGCAGCCAAGATGTGGGGGCCGGCTACAATGAGCAGTTCTTC,CASSQDVGAGYNEQFF
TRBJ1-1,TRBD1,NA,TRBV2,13,TGTGCCAGCAGTGCTGGGACAGGCTATGAAGCTTTCTTT,CASSAGTGYEAFF
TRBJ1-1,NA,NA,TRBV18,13,TGTGCCAGCTCACCGAGCACGAACACTGAAGCTTTCTTT,CASSPSTNTEAFF
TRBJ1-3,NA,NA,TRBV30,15,TGTGCCTGGAGTGTACAGAGCAGGGCTGGAAACACCATATATTTT,CAWSVQSRAGNTIYF
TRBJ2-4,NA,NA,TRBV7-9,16,TGTGCCAGCAGCTTGAAGGGGAACCTAGCCAAAAACATTCAGTACTTC,CASSLKGNLAKNIQYF
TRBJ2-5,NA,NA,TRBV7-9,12,TGTGCCAGCAGCTTACAGGGGGAGACCCAGTACTTC,CASSLQGETQYF
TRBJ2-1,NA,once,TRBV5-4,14,TGTGCCAGCAGCAGACACCCGGGAGCCAATGAGCAGTTCTTC,CASSRHPGANEQFF
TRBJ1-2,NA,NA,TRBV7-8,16,TGTGCCAGCAGCTTAGAAGAGCCGCTCTTGGCCCTGGAGTACACCTTC,CASSLEEPLLALEYTF
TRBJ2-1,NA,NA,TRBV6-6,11,TGTGCCAGCAGTTACGGAGGCGAGCAGTTCTTC,CASSYGGEQFF
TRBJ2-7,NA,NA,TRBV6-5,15,TGTGCCAGCAGTTATTTTGGAAGCGGCCCTTACGAGCAGTACTTC,CASSYFGSGPYEQYF
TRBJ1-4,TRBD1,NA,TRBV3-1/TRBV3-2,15,TGTGCCAGCAGCCTAACCGGGACAGAGGGGGAAAAACTGTTTTTT,CASSLTGTEGEKLFF
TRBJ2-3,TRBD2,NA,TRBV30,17,TGTGCCTGGAGTCCCCGGACTAGCGGGGCTAGCACAGATACGCAGTATTTT,CAWSPRTSGASTDTQYF
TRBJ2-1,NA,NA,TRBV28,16,TGTGCCAGCAGCCCCCCTAGGTTCACCGAGTACAATGAGCAGTTCTTC,CASSPPRFTEYNEQFF
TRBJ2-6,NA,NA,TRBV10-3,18,TGTGCCATCAGTGAGGGCAGGGATCCTCACTCTGGGGCCAACGTCCTGACTTTC,CAISEGRDPHSGANVLTF
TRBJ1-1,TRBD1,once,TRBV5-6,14,TGTGCCAGCAGCCCTCGGGACAGGGATACTGAAGCTTTCTTT,CASSPRDRDTEAFF
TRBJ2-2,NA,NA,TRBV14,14,TGTGCCAGCAGTGGCATAAGGAACACCGGGGAGCTGTTTTTT,CASSGIRNTGELFF
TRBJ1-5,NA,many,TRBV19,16,TGTGCCAGTAATATCGCCAGTCTTAATAGCAATCAGCCCCAGCATTTT,CASNIASLNSNQPQHF
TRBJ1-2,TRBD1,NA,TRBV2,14,TGTGCCAGCAGTCTCCGGGACAGGCGAGAGGGCTACACCTTC,CASSLRDRREGYTF
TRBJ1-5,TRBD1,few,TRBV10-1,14,TGCGCCAGCAAATCGGGACAGTTCAATCAGCCCCAGCATTTT,CASKSGQFNQPQHF
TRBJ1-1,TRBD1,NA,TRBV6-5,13,TGTGCCAGCAGAGTAACAGGGGCCACTGAAGCTTTCTTT,CASRVTGATEAFF
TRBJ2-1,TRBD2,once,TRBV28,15,TGTGCCAGCAGAGTGACTAGCGGGAGGATTGGTGAGCAGTTCTTC,CASRVTSGRIGEQFF
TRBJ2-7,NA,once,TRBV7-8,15,TGTGCCAGCAGCTTAGCTGCCCTAGTAGTCTACGAGCAGTACTTC,CASSLAALVVYEQYF
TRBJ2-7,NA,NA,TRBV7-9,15,TGTGCCAGCAGCTTAGGTGGCGGGGGCCCCTACGAGCAGTACTTC,CASSLGGGGPYEQYF
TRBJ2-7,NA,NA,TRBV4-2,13,TGTGCCAGCAGCCGAGACGCGGACTACGAGCAGTACTTC,CASSRDADYEQYF
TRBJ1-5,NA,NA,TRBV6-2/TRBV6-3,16,TGTGCCAGCAGTTACTCGATTGGCCATAGCAATCAGCCCCAGCATTTT,CASSYSIGHSNQPQHF
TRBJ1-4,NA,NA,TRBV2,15,TGTGCCAGCGGATCCCCCAGGGCGCAGAATGAAAAACTGTTTTTT,CASGSPRAQNEKLFF
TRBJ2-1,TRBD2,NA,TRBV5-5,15,TGTGCCAGCAGTCCGACTAGCGGGAGATTAGATGAGCAGTTCTTC,CASSPTSGRLDEQFF
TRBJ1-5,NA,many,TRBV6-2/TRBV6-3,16,TGTGCCAGCAGCTCCGGACAGTTAAATAGCAATCAGCCCCAGCATTTT,CASSSGQLNSNQPQHF
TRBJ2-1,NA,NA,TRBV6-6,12,TGTGCCAGCAGTCCGGGAAATAATGAGCAGTTCTTC,CASSPGNNEQFF
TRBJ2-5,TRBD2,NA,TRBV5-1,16,TGCGCCAGCAGCTTGGTGCCTAGCGGGAGCCGGGAGACCCAGTACTTC,CASSLVPSGSRETQYF
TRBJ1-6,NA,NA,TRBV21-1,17,TGTGCCAGCAGCAAAGAAACAGGGTTACGTGGGAACTCACCCCTCCACTTT,CASSKETGLRGNSPLHF
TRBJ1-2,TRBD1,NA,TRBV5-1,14,TGCGCCAGCAGCCTCGGAAGGACAGGGTCTGGCTACACCTTC,CASSLGRTGSGYTF
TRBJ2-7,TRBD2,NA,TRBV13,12,TGTGCCAGCAGCACAAGGGCGGGAGATCAGTACTTC,CASSTRAGDQYF
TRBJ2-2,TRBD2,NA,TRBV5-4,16,TGTGCCAGCAGCAGTATAGCGGGAGACGGCACCGGGGAGCTGTTTTTT,CASSSIAGDGTGELFF
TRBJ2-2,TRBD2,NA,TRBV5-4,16,TGTGCCAGCAGCTTAGGACTAGGTGTCCTTACCGGGGAGCTGTTTTTT,CASSLGLGVLTGELFF
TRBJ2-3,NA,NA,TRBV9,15,TGTGCCAGCAGCCAACAGCTCGGGGGCACAGATACGCAGTATTTT,CASSQQLGGTDTQYF
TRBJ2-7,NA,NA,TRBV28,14,TGTGCCAGCAGGCCCATGACTGGAGGCGGCGAGCAGTACTTC,CASRPMTGGGEQYF
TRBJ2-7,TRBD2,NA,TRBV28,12,TGTGCCAGCAAGCTAGCGGGAGCGGAGCAGTACTTC,CASKLAGAEQYF
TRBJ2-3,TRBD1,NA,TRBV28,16,TGTGCCAGCAGTGAGCCCGGGACAGGGACCACAGATACGCAGTATTTT,CASSEPGTGTTDTQYF
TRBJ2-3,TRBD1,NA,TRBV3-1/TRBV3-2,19,TGTGCCAGCAGCCAAGATCAGATTGGGGACAGGGGATGGTCAGATACGCAGTATTTT,CASSQDQIGDRGWSDTQYF
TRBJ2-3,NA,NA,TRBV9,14,TGTGCCAGCAGCGGGGGGGAAGGCACAGATACGCAGTATTTT,CASSGGEGTDTQYF
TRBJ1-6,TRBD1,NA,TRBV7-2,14,TGTGCCAGCAGCTTCGGGACAGGGGTCTCACCCCTCCACTTT,CASSFGTGVSPLHF
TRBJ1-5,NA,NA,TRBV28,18,TGTGCCAGCAGTTCTCAAGGGGGAGGGATCGGTTCCAATCAGCCCCAGCATTTT,CASSSQGGGIGSNQPQHF
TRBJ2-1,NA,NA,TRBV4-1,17,TGCGCCAGCAGCCAAGATGGCGCTCCTAGCTCCTACAATGAGCAGTTCTTC,CASSQDGAPSSYNEQFF
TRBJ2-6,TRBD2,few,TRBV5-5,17,TGTGCCAGCAGCTCCCTGGGGGGGGACTCTGGGGCCAACGTCCTGACTTTC,CASSSLGGDSGANVLTF
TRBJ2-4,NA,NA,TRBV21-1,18,TGTGCCAGCAGCAAAGGGAGGGAGGAATTTCTAGCCAAAAACATTCAGTACTTC,CASSKGREEFLAKNIQYF
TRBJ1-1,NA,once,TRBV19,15,TGTGCCAGTAGTGTAACAGGGAGTCGGAACACTGAAGCTTTCTTT,CASSVTGSRNTEAFF
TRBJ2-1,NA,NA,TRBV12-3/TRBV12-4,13,TGTGCCAGCAGTCGGCAGGGATACAATGAGCAGTTCTTC,CASSRQGYNEQFF
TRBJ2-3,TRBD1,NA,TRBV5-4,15,TGTGCCAGCAGCATGACAGGGGGAAGCACAGATACGCAGTATTTT,CASSMTGGSTDTQYF
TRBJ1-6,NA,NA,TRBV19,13,TGTGCCAGTAGTATCAGGAATAATTCACCCCTCCACTTT,CASSIRNNSPLHF